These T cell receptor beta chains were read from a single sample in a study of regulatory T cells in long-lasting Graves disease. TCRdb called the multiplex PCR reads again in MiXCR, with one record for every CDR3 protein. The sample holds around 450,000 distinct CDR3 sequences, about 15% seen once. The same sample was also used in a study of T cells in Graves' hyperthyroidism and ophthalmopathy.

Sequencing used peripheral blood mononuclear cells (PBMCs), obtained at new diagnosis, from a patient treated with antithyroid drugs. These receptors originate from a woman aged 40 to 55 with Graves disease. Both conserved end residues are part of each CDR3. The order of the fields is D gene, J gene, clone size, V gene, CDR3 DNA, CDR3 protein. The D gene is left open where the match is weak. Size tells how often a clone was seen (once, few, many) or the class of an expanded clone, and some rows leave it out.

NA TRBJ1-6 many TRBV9 TGTGCCAGCAGCGTAGAGGGACGTAGGGGTTCACCCCTCCACTTT CASSVEGRRGSPLHF
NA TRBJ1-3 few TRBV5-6 TGTGCCAGCAGCCCTAAGTCGGGGTACTCTGGAAACACCATATATTTT CASSPKSGYSGNTIYF
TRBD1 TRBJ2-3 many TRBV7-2 TGTGCCAGCTCAGGACAGGGCAGGTCAGATACGCAGTATTTT CASSGQGRSDTQYF
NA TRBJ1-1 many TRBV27 TGTGCCAGCAGTACTACGGGAACGACACAGGGCCCCTTGAACACTGAAGCTTTCTTT CASSTTGTTQGPLNTEAFF
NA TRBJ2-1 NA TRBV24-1 TGTGCCACCAGTGAGCCTTCGGCTAGCAACAATGAGCAGTTCTTC CATSEPSASNNEQFF
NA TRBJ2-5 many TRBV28 TGTGCCAGCAGTCCTTTAGGCGCGGAAGGGGGAGAGACCCAGTACTTC CASSPLGAEGGETQYF
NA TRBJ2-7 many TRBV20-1 TGCAGTGCTAGAGCGGTAGTCGGATCCTACGAGCAGTACTTC CSARAVVGSYEQYF
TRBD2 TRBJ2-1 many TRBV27 TGTGCCAGCAGTTTGGAGCGACTAGCGGTCTACAATGAGCAGTTCTTC CASSLERLAVYNEQFF
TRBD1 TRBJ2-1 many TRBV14 TGTGCCAGCAGCCAGGCGACAGGGTATGATGAGCAGTTCTTC CASSQATGYDEQFF
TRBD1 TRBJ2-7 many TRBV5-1 TGCGCCAGCAGCTTTTGGACAGGGGACGAGCAGTACTTC CASSFWTGDEQYF
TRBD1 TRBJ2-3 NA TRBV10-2 TGCGCCAGTACAGGGGATACGCAGTATTGGGAGCAGTATTTT CASTGDTQYWEQYF
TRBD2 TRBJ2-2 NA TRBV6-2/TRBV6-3 TGTGCCAGCAGTGAATCTCTAGCGGGGTACACCGGGGAGCTGTTTTTT CASSESLAGYTGELFF
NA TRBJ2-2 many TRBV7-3 TGTGCCAGCAGCTTTGGGCAACCCACCGGGGAGCTGTTTTTT CASSFGQPTGELFF
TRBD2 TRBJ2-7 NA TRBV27 TGTGCCAGCAGTCCCGTGGGAGCGGGAGGTTTCCACGAGCAGTACTTC CASSPVGAGGFHEQYF
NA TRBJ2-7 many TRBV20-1 TGCAGTGCTAGAGATCCCCTTTACGAGCAGTACTTC CSARDPLYEQYF
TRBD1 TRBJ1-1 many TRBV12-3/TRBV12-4 TGTGCCAGCAGGGCTACAGGGGAACGAGAGAACACTGAAGCTTTCTTT CASRATGERENTEAFF
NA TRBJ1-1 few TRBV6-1 TGTGCCAGCACCTGGGGGGGCGCAGGTACTGAAGCTTTCTTT CASTWGGAGTEAFF
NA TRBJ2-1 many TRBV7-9 TGTGCCAGCAGCTTGACGAGGGGAGGATTGAATGAGCAGTTCTTC CASSLTRGGLNEQFF
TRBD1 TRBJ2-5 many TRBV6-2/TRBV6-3 TGTGCCAGCAGTCAGGGGACAGGGGGACAAGAGACCCAGTACTTC CASSQGTGGQETQYF
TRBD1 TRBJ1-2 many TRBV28 TGTGCCAGCAGCCTTCTCGGACAGGGCTTCTATGGCTACACCTTC CASSLLGQGFYGYTF
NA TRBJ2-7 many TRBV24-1 TGTGCCACCAGTGACCCCGACAAGCACGAGCAGTACTTC CATSDPDKHEQYF
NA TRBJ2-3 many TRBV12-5 TGTGCTAGTGGTTTGGTAAGAGGCGGTAAGGACAGACGCACAGATACGCAGTATTTT CASGLVRGGKDRRTDTQYF
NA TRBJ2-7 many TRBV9 TGTGCCAGCAGCGTAGACGGCAGGGGCTGGCAGTACTTC CASSVDGRGWQYF
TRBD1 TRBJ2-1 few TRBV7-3 TGTGCCAGCAGCCCCAAAGGGGGCATGGGGACGGCTGAGCAGTTCTTC CASSPKGGMGTAEQFF
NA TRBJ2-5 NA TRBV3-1 TGTGCCAGCAGCCAAATATCACTCCAAGAGACCCAGTACTTC CASSQISLQETQYF
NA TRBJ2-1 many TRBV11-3 TGTGCCAGCAGCTTAGACGGAGGCAATGAGCAGTTCTTC CASSLDGGNEQFF
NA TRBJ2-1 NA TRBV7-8 TGTGCCAGCAGCTTAGGGGGTATCTCCTACAATGAGCAGTTCTTC CASSLGGISYNEQFF
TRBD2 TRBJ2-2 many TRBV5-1 TGCGCCAGCAGCTTTTTGTTAGCGGGTTCCGGGGAGCTGTTTTTT CASSFLLAGSGELFF
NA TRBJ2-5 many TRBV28 TGTGCCAGCAGACTATCGACCAAAATGGGGAAGACCCAGTACTTC CASRLSTKMGKTQYF
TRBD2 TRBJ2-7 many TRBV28 TGTGCCAGCAGGGGGGGGGGAAGCCCCCCCGCCTACGAGCAGTACTTC CASRGGGSPPAYEQYF
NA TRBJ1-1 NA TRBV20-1 TGCAGTGCCCCTCCCCAGGGTGTGATCACTGAAGCTTTCTTT CSAPPQGVITEAFF
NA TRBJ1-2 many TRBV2 TGTGCCAGCAGTTTGGTACAGGGCTATGGCTACACCTTC CASSLVQGYGYTF
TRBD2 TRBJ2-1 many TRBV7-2 TGTGCCAGCAGCTTAACAGGACTAGCGGGAGGGCTAGTCACTGAGCAGTTCTTC CASSLTGLAGGLVTEQFF
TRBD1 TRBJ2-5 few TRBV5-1 TGCGCCAGCAGCTTACAGGGGTTTCCAAACCAAGAGACCCAGTACTTC CASSLQGFPNQETQYF
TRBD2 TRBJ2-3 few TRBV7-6 TGTGCCAGCAGTTCCCCACGGACTAGCGGTGCCCTTAGCACAGATACGCAGTATTTT CASSSPRTSGALSTDTQYF
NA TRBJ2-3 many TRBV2 TGTGCCAGCAGTGAGGTAGGGGCCGGCACAGATACGCAGTATTTT CASSEVGAGTDTQYF
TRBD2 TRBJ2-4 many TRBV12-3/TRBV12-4 TGTGCCAGCAGTCCCTCGGGTGCTAGCGGTAAAAACATTCAGTACTTC CASSPSGASGKNIQYF
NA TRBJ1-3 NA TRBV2 TGTGCCAGCAGTGATCACGATCAAGGAAACACCATATATTTT CASSDHDQGNTIYF
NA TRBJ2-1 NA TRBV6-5 TGTGCCAGCAGTTACACGGGACGTGAGCAGTTCTTC CASSYTGREQFF
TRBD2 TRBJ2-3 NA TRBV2 TGTGCCAGCACCAGGACTAGCGGGAGTGTAGATACGCAGTATTTT CASTRTSGSVDTQYF
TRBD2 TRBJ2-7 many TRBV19 TGTGCCAGTAGCCCGGGACTAGGGAGGACGATTTCCTACGAGCAGTACTTC CASSPGLGRTISYEQYF